This is a list of T cell receptor beta chains from one sample in a study of identical twins. TCRdb ran MiXCR on the 5' RACE reads and lists one entry per CDR3 protein. The sample has hundreds of thousands of distinct CDR3 sequences; 20% to 25% are singletons. The data also belong to a second study, concerning T cells expressing NK-cell markers.

The specimen was PBMCs. These receptors originate from a woman under 30 in good health. The CDR3 runs from the conserved cysteine through the conserved F or W. Each record gives: J gene, CDR3 length, D gene, V gene, clone size, CDR3 DNA, CDR3 protein. D genes are given only for firm matches. Clone size is given for some rows only: seen once, a few or many times, or a class if the clone is expanded.

TRBJ2-5	15	TRBD2	TRBV4-2	-	TGTGCCAGCAGCCAAGTAGCGGGGGGAGGAGAGACCCAGTACTTC	CASSQVAGGGETQYF
TRBJ2-3	15	-	TRBV7-2	-	TGTGCCAGCAGAGAACCGGGAGCAGGAGGAGATACGCAGTATTTT	CASREPGAGGDTQYF
TRBJ2-1	15	-	TRBV12-3/TRBV12-4	-	TGTGCCAGCACTGTAGCGTTGAGCTCCTACAATGAGCAGTTCTTC	CASTVALSSYNEQFF
TRBJ2-1	19	TRBD2	TRBV5-4	many	TGTGCCAGCAGCTTGAGAAGGCTCCCGGGACTAGCGGGGGGCAATGAGCAGTTCTTC	CASSLRRLPGLAGGNEQFF
TRBJ1-2	13	TRBD1	TRBV6-1	-	TGTGCCAGCAGTGGACAGGGCTCTGGTGGCTACACCTTC	CASSGQGSGGYTF
TRBJ1-3	16	-	TRBV7-9	-	TGTGCCAGCAGCTTAGTTCCGGGGGCGGCTGGAAACACCATATATTTT	CASSLVPGAAGNTIYF
TRBJ2-3	16	TRBD2	TRBV29-1	medium-sized	TGCAGCGCCGGGAGGGACGCGAGTTCGAGCACAGATACGCAGTATTTT	CSAGRDASSSTDTQYF
TRBJ2-5	15	TRBD2	TRBV12-3/TRBV12-4	-	TGTGCCAGCAGCTCTGGGACTAGCGGGAGGAAGACCCAGTACTTC	CASSSGTSGRKTQYF
TRBJ2-3	18	-	TRBV7-8	-	TGTGCCAGCAGCCCTTCTCGCCTGCCGGGCCCTGGCACAGATACGCAGTATTTT	CASSPSRLPGPGTDTQYF
TRBJ2-1	14	-	TRBV4-1	-	TGCGCCAGCAGCCAAGGTCGTGGACTGGAAATTCAGTTCTTC	CASSQGRGLEIQFF
TRBJ2-6	17	-	TRBV4-3	many	TGCGCCAGCAGCCAAGATCGGGGTAGGGGGGAGGCCAACGTCCTGACTTTC	CASSQDRGRGEANVLTF
TRBJ2-7	12	-	TRBV14	few	TGTGCCAGCAGCCAAGCACGGTACGAGCAGTACTTC	CASSQARYEQYF
TRBJ1-2	16	-	TRBV20-1	many	TGCAGTGCTAGAGATCTTAGCACGTGGTCTAACTATGGCTACACCTTC	CSARDLSTWSNYGYTF
TRBJ2-2	17	-	TRBV5-1	-	TGCGCCAGCAGCTTGGACCCTGCCCGCACAGCTACCGGGGAGCTGTTTTTT	CASSLDPARTATGELFF
TRBJ2-1	15	TRBD1	TRBV27	-	TGTGCCAGCAGTTCCCTAAGCCGTACAGGGGCCGAGCAGTTCTTC	CASSSLSRTGAEQFF
TRBJ2-1	13	-	TRBV12-3/TRBV12-4	few	TGTGCCAGCAGGGGTACGGGGGCGCGGGTTAAGTTCTTC	CASRGTGARVKFF
TRBJ2-1	15	TRBD2	TRBV12-3/TRBV12-4	-	TGTGCCAGCAGTGGACCGGGACTAGTGGTCAATGAGCAGTTCTTC	CASSGPGLVVNEQFF
TRBJ2-1	14	-	TRBV6-1	-	TGTGCCAGCAGTGACCTCTTAGGGGCTTGGGAGCAGTTCTTC	CASSDLLGAWEQFF
TRBJ2-1	17	TRBD2	TRBV6-1	-	TGTGCCAGCAGCCGCTTACATGGTAGCGGGGGGCAGGGTGAGCAGTTCTTC	CASSRLHGSGGQGEQFF
TRBJ1-2	16	-	TRBV4-1	-	TGCGCCAGCAGCCAAGTCTCTGGACGGCGGCCGTATGGCTACACCTTC	CASSQVSGRRPYGYTF
TRBJ2-1	15	TRBD2	TRBV18	few	TGTGCCAGCTCACCACCAGGACTAGCGGGAGGAAATCAGTTCTTC	CASSPPGLAGGNQFF
TRBJ2-1	15	-	TRBV4-3	few	TGCGCCAGCAGCCAAGGTGCGTGGGGGCACAATGAGCAGTTCTTC	CASSQGAWGHNEQFF
TRBJ2-2	17	-	TRBV20-1	-	TGCAGTGCTAGGAGGGTCGGCGGTTCCGCGAACACCGGGGAGCTGTTTTTT	CSARRVGGSANTGELFF
TRBJ1-2	15	-	TRBV4-3	-	TGCGCCAGCAGCCAAGATTTTCAGGGTTTCTATGGCTACACCTTC	CASSQDFQGFYGYTF
TRBJ2-7	11	-	TRBV12-3/TRBV12-4	-	TGTGCCAGCGGAAGCCCTCTCGAGCAGTACTTC	CASGSPLEQYF
TRBJ2-7	12	-	TRBV5-5	many	TGTGCCAGCAGGGGTAGCTCCTACGAGCAGTACTTC	CASRGSSYEQYF
TRBJ2-2	15	-	TRBV7-3	many	TGTGCCAGCAGCTTAACGGGGGTTTACACCGGGGAGCTGTTTTTT	CASSLTGVYTGELFF
TRBJ1-1	13	-	TRBV12-3/TRBV12-4	-	TGTGCCAGCATGGCCCTCCAGAACACTGAAGCTTTCTTT	CASMALQNTEAFF
TRBJ2-3	14	-	TRBV3-1	-	TGTGCCAGCACCCCCGCGCCGAAATCAGATACGCAGTATTTT	CASTPAPKSDTQYF